This T cell receptor beta chain was documented in a study of blood T cell repertoires in COVID-19. Study context: T cells, B-cell-depleted T cells, or PBMCs provided the cDNA or gDNA that served as material.

Germline CDR1 reads MNHNY; CDR2 reads SVGAGI (reference sequence). The ends were cut back, 6 bases at V and 4 bases at J, with 13 bases in the middle. The CDR3 is 14 amino acids. Patients in Seattle were enrolled during active infection, then followed longitudinally. In the study's own analysis: Reference gene primer amplification in the assay estimated nucleated cell counts. Produced via immunoSEQ multiplex PCR; TCRdb's table is partial and in-frame only. The DNA gave D and trimming, while V, J and clone size come from that table. The table includes 330,000 or so clones, approximately 89% detected once.

This sequence originates from a woman aged 55-69 years with COVID-19, enrolled during active disease. Input material: peripheral blood. J is TRBJ1-3 and V is TRBV6-6; D remains ambiguous. The CDR3 loop reads CASRTGTGGNTIYF. CDR3 coding DNA: TGTGCCAGCAGGACGGGAACGGGAGGAAACACCATATATTTT.